The 32 T cell receptor beta chains reported below all come from one sample, sequenced in a study of blood T cell repertoires in COVID-19. Some clones are missing from TCRdb's copy, which holds only in-frame ones; the method was immunoSEQ multiplex PCR. This sample yields about 68,000 clones, of which approximately 89% are seen a single time; less than 2.5% belongs to the top ten. The sequenced sample was peripheral blood. These receptors all stem from a human donor in a cohort sampled during active COVID-19.

The rearrangement links TRBV3-1 (or the pseudogene TRBV3-2) to TRBJ2-7; 7 positions agree with TRBD1. This CDR3 is 14 amino acids long. From germline, CDR1 is LGHDT and CDR2 YNNKEL (reference sequence). V dropped 3 bases and J dropped 4; count of bases not matched to a gene: 6. The CDR3 bases are TGTGCCAGCAGCCAGACGACAGGGTCGTACGAGCAGTACTTC. Amino acids: CASSQTTGSYEQYF.

The chain is built from TRBV7-8 and TRBJ2-7; D is unclear. CDR3 length: 14 amino acids. V gave up 4 bases and J gave up 2 bases, with 12 bases separating them. Germline-derived CDR1 and CDR2 are SGHVS and FQNEAQ. This CDR3 reads CASSSSAKTYEQYF. CDR3 nucleotide sequence: TGTGCCAGCAGCTCTTCAGCGAAGACCTACGAGCAGTACTTC.

This chain links TRBV5-4 with TRBJ1-2; 7 positions agree with TRBD1. From germline, CDR1 is SGHNT and CDR2 YYREEE (reference sequence). Trimming removed 4 bases from V and 4 bases from J; junction bases left unmatched: 7. The CDR3 loop spans 14 amino acids. The CDR3 DNA sequence: TGTGCCAGCAGCGACCGCCGGGACAGCTATGGCTACACCTTC. Its translation is CASSDRRDSYGYTF.

The chain is built from TRBV2 and TRBJ1-5; D gene uncertain. The CDR3 spans 14 residues. V was cut by 7 bases and J by 0 bases, with 10 bases left in between. Germline V CDR1 and CDR2: SNHLY, FYNNEI. DNA of the CDR3: TGTGCCAGCAACCCAGGTTATAGCAATCAGCCCCAGCATTTT. Protein: CASNPGYSNQPQHF.

J is TRBJ2-3 and V is TRBV10-3; 14 nucleotides line up with TRBD2. This CDR3 contains 16 residues. Losses at the gene ends were 2 bases for V and 6 bases for J; bases not matched to a gene: 4. From germline, CDR1 is ENHRY and CDR2 SYGVKD. Here the CDR3 reads CAISEGLAGGRDTQYF. The CDR3 DNA is TGTGCCATCAGTGAGGGACTAGCGGGAGGACGCGATACGCAGTATTTT.

This chain joins TRBV28 and TRBJ1-4; tentatively, D is TRBD1 (5 bases). V was shortened by 2 bases and J by 7 bases, with 20 bases between the two germline ends. This CDR3 has 17 residues. CDR1 is MDHEN, CDR2 SYDVKM, per germline. CDR3 amino acids: CASSLNTYGTSSEKLFF. CDR3 coding DNA: TGTGCCAGCAGTTTAAATACTTACGGGACTTCTTCTGAAAAACTGTTTTTT. Filled out from reference TRBV28 and TRBJ1-4, the complete variable domain reads DVKVTQSSRYLVKRTGEKVFLECVQDMDHENMFWYRQDPGLGLRLIYFSYDVKMKEKGDIPEGYSVSREKKERFSLILESASTNQTSMYLCASSLNTYGTSSEKLFFGSGTQLSVL.

The chain is built from TRBV6-5 and TRBJ2-1; no clear D. V shed 6 bases and J shed 8 bases, with 14 bases lying between them. Germline V lookup: CDR1 MNHEY, CDR2 SVGAGI. The CDR3 is made up of 13 amino acids. The CDR3, as DNA: TGTGCCAGCAGCGCCCCCGCGGTGGATGAGCAGTTCTTC. Translating gives CASSAPAVDEQFF.

The chain employs TRBV16 and TRBJ1-6, with D tentatively TRBD1 (6 bases). The CDR3 runs 15 residues. Germline V CDR1 and CDR2: KGHSY, FQNENV. V was cut by 0 bases and J by 10 bases, with 13 bases left in between. The CDR3: CASSQSSQGYSPLHF. The DNA of the CDR3 is TGTGCCAGCAGCCAATCGTCCCAGGGGTACTCACCCCTCCACTTT.

CDR3 in DNA: TGTGCCAGCACCCTGGGGGCCCTAGGCTCCTACGAGCAGTACTTC. It is translated as CASTLGALGSYEQYF. This chain joins TRBV6-5 and TRBJ2-7; TRBD1 is a possible D gene (6 bases). This CDR3 has 15 residues. The ends were cut back, 7 bases at V and 0 bases at J, with 16 bases in the middle. Germline assignment: CDR1 MNHEY and CDR2 SVGAGI.

The V call is TRBV6-2 or TRBV6-3, the J call TRBJ2-3; 8 bases match TRBD1. This CDR3 is built from 16 residues. Germline CDR1 reads MNHEY; CDR2 reads SVGEGT. V lost 2 bases and J lost 2; bases outside the gene matches: 6. The CDR3 DNA sequence: TGTGCCAGCAGTTACAGGACAGGGAGTCCCACAGATACGCAGTATTTT. It encodes CASSYRTGSPTDTQYF.

The chain links TRBV27 to TRBJ2-5; possibly TRBD2 for D (7 bases). V lost 8 bases, J lost 6 bases, and 19 bases lay in between. Looked up from germline, CDR1 is MNHEY and CDR2 is SMNVEV (reference sequence). The CDR3 spans 14 residues. The CDR3 DNA follows: TGTGCCAGCCCCGGGGGGCCGGAGGAACAGACCCAGTACTTC. The encoded protein is CASPGGPEEQTQYF.

This clone has just one count. The J gene is TRBJ2-3, the V gene TRBV28, with TRBD2 as a possible D gene (5 bases). V was pared by 5 bases and J by 8 bases, with 17 bases between. CDR1 is MDHEN and CDR2 is SYDVKM in the germline V gene. The CDR3 consists of 14 residues. The CDR3 region has the DNA TGTGCCAGCAGTCCTACGGGGAGTCGGTTTACGCAGTATTTT. It is translated as CASSPTGSRFTQYF.

This chain connects TRBV6-1 to TRBJ2-4; 8 nucleotides agree with TRBD1. This CDR3 region has 19 residues. With V trimmed by 4 bases and J by 2 bases, 16 bases remained unmatched. Looked up from germline, CDR1 is MNHNS and CDR2 is SASEGT. Here the CDR3 DNA reads TGTGCCAGCAGTGTAATGTACGGGCGGCAGGGGGCGACCAAAAACATTCAGTACTTC. Amino acids: CASSVMYGRQGATKNIQYF.

The CDR3 loop reads CASSLGSRGRETQYF. The CDR3 DNA reads TGTGCCAGCAGCTTAGGGAGCCGTGGTCGAGAGACCCAGTACTTC. The chain joins TRBV11-2 to TRBJ2-5; D gene uncertain. CDR3 size: 15 residues. V was cut by 1 base and J by 4 bases, with 13 bases left in between. CDR1 is SGHAT, CDR2 FQNNGV, per germline.

The CDR3 is CASSLAGDRVYEQYF. CDR3 DNA: TGTGCCAGCAGCTTAGCGGGGGACAGGGTGTACGAGCAGTACTTC. The chain recombines TRBV11-1 with TRBJ2-7, with 9 positions matching TRBD1. V trimming: 0 bases; J trimming: 4 bases; junction bases outside the gene matches: 4. This CDR3 comprises 15 residues. Germline loops: CDR1 SGHAT, CDR2 FQDESV (reference sequence).

The CDR3 DNA sequence: TGTGCCAGCAGTTCCGGTCCAAATGCTAACTATGGCTACACCTTC. Translating it yields CASSSGPNANYGYTF. The chain is built from TRBV28 and TRBJ1-2; no reliable D call. Germline CDR1 and CDR2: MDHEN and SYDVKM. V was pared by 4 bases and J by 0 bases, with 12 bases between. The CDR3 contains 15 residues.

This chain connects TRBV28 to TRBJ1-6, with unresolved D. This CDR3 is 15 amino acids long. In germline, CDR1 is MDHEN, CDR2 SYDVKM. V lost 2 bases and J 10 bases, leaving 15 bases between the germline ends. CDR3 loop: CASSLKGGSRSPLHF. The CDR3 DNA is TGTGCCAGCAGTTTAAAGGGAGGGAGCAGGTCACCCCTCCACTTT.

The rearrangement links TRBV28 to TRBJ1-3; D is undetermined. Trimming shortened V by 1 base and J by 0 bases, and 7 bases separated the two germline ends. The CDR3 contains 15 residues. Germline V gene sequence: CDR1 MDHEN, CDR2 SYDVKM. This CDR3 reads CASSLLGSSGNTIYF. CDR3 nucleotide sequence: TGTGCCAGCAGTTTATTGGGGAGCTCTGGAAACACCATATATTTT.

The V call is TRBV5-4, the J call TRBJ1-1; D gene uncertain. The V end lost 1 base, the J end lost 4 bases, and 11 bases lay between the germline ends. This CDR3 is built from 14 residues. Germline V gene lookup returns CDR1 SGHNT and CDR2 YYREEE (reference sequence). The CDR3 bases are TGTGCCAGCAGCTTGAGGGAGAGTTCCACTGAAGCTTTCTTT. It codes for CASSLRESSTEAFF.

This chain links TRBV30 with TRBJ2-7; 7 nucleotides match TRBD1. This CDR3 is built from 15 residues. Germline trimming cut 0 bases from V and 2 bases from J; bases unmatched to any gene: 7. Germline V gives CDR1 GTSNPN, CDR2 SVGIG (reference sequence). Here the CDR3 DNA reads TGTGCCTGGAGTGTAGCTTGGACAGGAGCCTACGAGCAGTACTTC. It is translated as CAWSVAWTGAYEQYF.

This chain uses TRBV7-9 with TRBJ1-2, with 7 bases lining up with TRBD1. The trim removed 4 bases at V and 4 bases at J, leaving 12 bases unmatched. The CDR3 sequence is 16 residues long. Germline loops: CDR1 SEHNR, CDR2 FQNEAQ (reference sequence). The CDR3: CASSSTTRGSVYGYTF. The CDR3 nucleotides are TGTGCCAGCAGCTCGACGACCAGGGGGTCCGTCTATGGCTACACCTTC. The entire variable domain, with the rest obtained from reference TRBV7-9 and TRBJ1-2, is as follows: DTGVSQNPRHKITKRGQNVTFRCDPISEHNRLYWYRQTLGQGPEFLTYFQNEAQLEKSRLLSDRFSAERPKGSFSTLEIQRTEQGDSAMYLCASSSTTRGSVYGYTFGSGTRLTVV.

The genes are TRBV19 and TRBJ2-1; 12 positions match TRBD2. The CDR3 is 15 amino acids. Trimming at V came to 6 bases and at J to 4 bases, leaving 4 bases not matched to a gene. Germline CDR1 LNHDA, CDR2 SQIVND (reference sequence). CDR3 in amino acids: CASSDTSGGYNEQFF. CDR3 coding DNA: TGTGCCAGTAGCGACACTAGCGGGGGGTACAATGAGCAGTTCTTC.

This chain joins TRBV5-5 and TRBJ1-1; 9 nucleotides line up with TRBD1. With V trimmed by 2 bases and J by 6 bases, 8 bases remained unmatched. The CDR3 totals 15 residues. Germline values: CDR1 SGHKS, CDR2 YYEKEE (reference sequence). The CDR3 reads CASSLQGAAYSEAFF. CDR3 sequence (DNA): TGTGCCAGCAGCTTACAGGGGGCCGCATATTCTGAAGCTTTCTTT.

The chain couples TRBV6-2 or TRBV6-3 to TRBJ1-5, with TRBD1 identical over 7 bases. Germline V gene lookup returns CDR1 MNHEY and CDR2 SVGEGT. J was trimmed by 2 bases and V by 0 bases; bases with no gene match: 4. This CDR3 is 16 amino acids long. In nucleotides, the CDR3 is TGTGCCAGCAGTTACTCAAGGGGGCGAGGCAATCAGCCCCAGCATTTT. It codes for CASSYSRGRGNQPQHF.

V usage is TRBV4-1 and J usage is TRBJ2-1; TRBD2 matches 10 bases. The CDR3 has 16 amino acids. The junction had 15 bases not matched to a gene; V was cut back by 6 bases and J by 10 bases. Germline values: CDR1 MGHRA, CDR2 YSYEKL. CDR3 nucleotides: TGCGCCAGCAGGGATCCGGGGACTAGCGCCTCCCTGGAGCAGTTCTTC. It yields the protein CASRDPGTSASLEQFF.

This sequence joins TRBV19 and TRBJ1-3; 10 nucleotides agree with TRBD1. Germline CDR1 is LNHDA and CDR2 is SQIVND (reference sequence). V shed 7 bases, J shed 2 bases, and the junction held 2 bases outside the gene matches. The CDR3 runs to 14 residues. The CDR3 is CASMGTGAGNTIYF. The CDR3 nucleotides read TGTGCCAGTATGGGGACAGGGGCTGGAAACACCATATATTTT.

For the CDR3, the DNA is TGTGCCAGTAGCAGGGGTGTGGGTTCCTACGAGCAGTACTTC. It encodes CASSRGVGSYEQYF. The chain links TRBV19 to TRBJ2-7; a weak D match, TRBD1 (6 bases). The CDR3 extends over 14 amino acids. V lost 6 bases, J lost 1 base, and 13 bases lay in between. Germline V gene sequence: CDR1 LNHDA, CDR2 SQIVND (reference sequence).

The chain carries TRBV4-2 and TRBJ1-4; no clear D gene. With 4 bases removed from V and 0 bases from J, the gap between germline ends came to 9 bases. The CDR3 has 15 residues. From germline, CDR1 is LGHNA and CDR2 YNFKEQ. CDR3 DNA sequence: TGTGCCAGCAGCCCCCAGGCTGCAACTAATGAAAAACTGTTTTTT. This encodes CASSPQAATNEKLFF.

This chain joins TRBV5-8 and TRBJ1-1; possible D gene TRBD1, 5 bases. Germline CDR1 SGHTS, CDR2 YDEGEE. With 3 bases removed from V and 6 bases from J, the gap between germline ends came to 9 bases. This CDR3 region has 12 residues. The CDR3 coding sequence is TGTGCCAGCAGCTCCGGGGGGGCTGAAGCTTTCTTT. As protein: CASSSGGAEAFF. The full variable domain, with the rest looked up from reference TRBV5-8 and TRBJ1-1, is EAGVTQSPTHLIKTRGQQATLRCSPISGHTSVYWYQQALGLGLQFLLWYDEGEERNRGNFPPRFSGRQFPNYSSELNVNALELEDSALYLCASSSGGAEAFFGQGTRLTVV.

The chain recombines TRBV7-9 with TRBJ1-6, with D possibly being TRBD1 (5 bases). The V gene's germline CDR1 is SEHNR and CDR2 FQNEAQ (reference sequence). Trimming left V 5 bases short and J 13 bases short, with 12 bases between. This CDR3 region has 12 residues. The CDR3 protein is CASSPSRGPLHF. In DNA form, the CDR3 reads TGTGCCAGCAGCCCCTCTCGGGGGCCCCTCCACTTT.

This clone was detected a few times. The V call is TRBV9, the J call TRBJ1-1, with a possible D match to TRBD1 (5 bases). Trimming removed 4 bases from V and 3 bases from J, with 13 bases in between. This CDR3 is 14 amino acids long. Germline values: CDR1 SGDLS, CDR2 YYNGEE. In nucleotides, the CDR3 is TGTGCCAGCAGCTCTATTCGGGGGGACACTGAAGCTTTCTTT. Its protein product is CASSSIRGDTEAFF.

J is TRBJ2-7 and V is TRBV10-3; D perhaps matches TRBD2 (7 bases). CDR3 length: 14 residues. The V gene lost 10 bases and the J gene lost 5 bases, with 21 bases spanning the gap. Germline CDR1 and CDR2: ENHRY and SYGVKD. The CDR3 loop reads CATNKGGRSDEQYF. CDR3 DNA sequence: TGTGCCACCAACAAGGGGGGGCGCTCGGACGAGCAGTACTTC.